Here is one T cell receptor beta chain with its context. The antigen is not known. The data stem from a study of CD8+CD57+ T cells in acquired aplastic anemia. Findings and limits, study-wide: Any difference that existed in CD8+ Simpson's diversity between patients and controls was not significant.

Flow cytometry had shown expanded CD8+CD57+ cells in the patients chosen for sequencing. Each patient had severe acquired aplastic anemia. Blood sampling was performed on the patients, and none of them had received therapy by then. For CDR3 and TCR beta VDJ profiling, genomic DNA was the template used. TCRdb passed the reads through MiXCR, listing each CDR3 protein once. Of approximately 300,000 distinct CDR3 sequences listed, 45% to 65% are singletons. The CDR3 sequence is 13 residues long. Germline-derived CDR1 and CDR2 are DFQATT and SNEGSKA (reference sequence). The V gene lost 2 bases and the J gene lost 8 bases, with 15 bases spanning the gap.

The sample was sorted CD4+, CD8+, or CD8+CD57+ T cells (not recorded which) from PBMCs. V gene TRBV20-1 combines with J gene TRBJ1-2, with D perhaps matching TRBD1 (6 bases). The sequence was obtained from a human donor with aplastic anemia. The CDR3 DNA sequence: TGCAGTGCTAGACACAGGGAAGAGGGAGGCTACACCTTC. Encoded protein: CSARHREEGGYTF.